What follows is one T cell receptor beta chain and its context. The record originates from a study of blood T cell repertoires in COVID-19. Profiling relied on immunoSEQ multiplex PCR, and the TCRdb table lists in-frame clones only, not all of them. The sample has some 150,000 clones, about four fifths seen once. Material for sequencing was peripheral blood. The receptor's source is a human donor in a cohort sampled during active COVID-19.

CDR3 coding DNA: TGTGCCAGCAGCCTGAATCCGGGACTAGCGACCGGGGAGCTGTTTTTT. Protein product: CASSLNPGLATGELFF. The chain couples TRBV11-2 to TRBJ2-2, with 10 bases identical to TRBD2. The V and J ends lost 5 bases and 5 bases, in that order; junction bases with no gene match: 8. There are 16 residues in the CDR3. Germline assignment: CDR1 SGHAT and CDR2 FQNNGV.